One sample yielded the 12 T cell receptor beta chains listed below, sequenced in a study of blood T cell repertoires in COVID-19. Repertoires were generated with immunoSEQ multiplex PCR, while TCRdb's copy carries only in-frame clones and drops some. The repertoire holds fewer than 80,000 clones, less than 85% seen once, with less than 5.5% in the top ten. The sequenced material came from peripheral blood. The receptor source for this set is a woman of 80 years or more with active or convalescent COVID-19.

This sequence joins TRBV5-4 and TRBJ2-3, with TRBD2 matching over 14 bases. The ends lost 4 bases at V and 8 bases at J; junction bases unmatched: 9. Per the germline V gene, CDR1 is SGHNT and CDR2 is YYREEE (reference sequence). This CDR3 comprises 16 residues. The CDR3 sequence: CASSAKGLAGGFTQYF. The CDR3 DNA reads as TGTGCCAGCAGCGCGAAAGGACTAGCGGGGGGTTTTACGCAGTATTTT.

V and J are TRBV7-9 and TRBJ2-3; 11 bases are a match to TRBD2. The CDR3 consists of 15 residues. J lost 5 bases, V lost 3 bases, and 4 bases had no gene match. Germline V CDR1 and CDR2: SEHNR, FQNEAQ (reference sequence). The CDR3 loop is CASSLIAGGRDTQYF. In nucleotides, the CDR3 is TGTGCCAGCAGCTTGATAGCGGGAGGGCGAGATACGCAGTATTTT.

V usage is TRBV9 and J usage is TRBJ2-7, with a possible D match to TRBD1 (6 bases). This CDR3 has 13 amino acids. Trimming cost V 3 bases and J 3 bases, with 10 bases left between them. Per germline, CDR1 SGDLS and CDR2 YYNGEE. This chain's CDR3 is CASSADRNYEQYF. DNA of the CDR3: TGTGCCAGCAGCGCGGACAGAAACTACGAGCAGTACTTC.

The chain carries TRBV28 and TRBJ2-4, with D maybe TRBD1 (6 bases). The germline V gene encodes CDR1 MDHEN and CDR2 SYDVKM. The CDR3 covers 18 residues. V was pared by 2 bases and J by 0 bases, with 17 bases between. The CDR3 region has the DNA TGTGCCAGCAGTTTACCTGGACAGACCCTAAAAGCCAAAAACATTCAGTACTTC. Translation: CASSLPGQTLKAKNIQYF.

This clone was found a few times. The chain couples TRBV7-2 to TRBJ1-2; D not resolved. Trimming shortened V by 1 base and J by 2 bases, and 17 bases separated the two germline ends. Germline CDR1 is SGHTA and CDR2 is FQGNSA. The CDR3 is 17 residues long. The CDR3, as DNA: TGTGCCAGCAGCTTAGTCGGAGGGTTGGTGGCCAACTATGGCTACACCTTC. Its protein product is CASSLVGGLVANYGYTF.

The chain couples TRBV9 to TRBJ2-2, with 10 bases fitting TRBD1. Germline V lookup: CDR1 SGDLS, CDR2 YYNGEE. CDR3 length: 17 residues. Losses at the gene ends were 3 bases for V and 6 bases for J; bases not matched to a gene: 11. The CDR3 here is CASSGFGTGVGPGELFF. The CDR3, as DNA: TGTGCCAGCAGCGGATTCGGGACAGGGGTTGGTCCCGGGGAGCTGTTTTTT.

The rearrangement links TRBV6-4 to TRBJ2-3; TRBD2 matches 9 bases. V was clipped by 6 bases and J by 2 bases; unmatched bases: 6. The CDR3 has 15 amino acids. Germline assignment: CDR1 MRHNA and CDR2 SNTAGT. The DNA of the CDR3 is TGTGCCAGCAGCCCAAGCGGGGGGAACACAGATACGCAGTATTTT. This sequence encodes CASSPSGGNTDTQYF.

The genes are TRBV28 and TRBJ1-6; the match to TRBD1 covers 7 bases. Germline lookup yields CDR1 MDHEN and CDR2 SYDVKM. The CDR3 has 16 residues. J was trimmed by 0 bases and V by 5 bases; bases with no gene match: 4. The CDR3 DNA reads as TGTGCCAGCAGTCTTCGGGACAGCTCCTATAATTCACCCCTCCACTTT. The encoded protein is CASSLRDSSYNSPLHF.

The CDR3 sequence: CASSLKEAGNTEAFF. In DNA, the CDR3 is TGTGCCAGCAGCTTAAAAGAAGCGGGTAACACTGAAGCTTTCTTT. The chain employs TRBV7-2 and TRBJ1-1; D unresolved. The CDR3 sequence is 15 residues long. Germline CDR1 reads SGHTA; CDR2 reads FQGNSA. Trimming cost V 2 bases and J 2 bases, with 12 bases left between them.

V is TRBV14 and J is TRBJ2-7; the match to TRBD1 covers 8 bases. V lost 2 bases to trimming and J lost 6 bases; unmatched junction nucleotides: 12. Germline V gives CDR1 SGHDN, CDR2 FVKESK. The CDR3 length is 16 residues. CDR3 protein: CASSQPGAGGWFEQYF. The CDR3 DNA is TGTGCCAGCAGCCAACCAGGGGCAGGGGGCTGGTTCGAGCAGTACTTC.

The chain couples TRBV7-9 to TRBJ1-1; D possibly corresponds to TRBD1 (6 bases). Trimming removed 2 bases at V and 1 base at J, with 11 bases between. The CDR3 consists of 15 residues. Germline lookup yields CDR1 SEHNR and CDR2 FQNEAQ (reference sequence). The CDR3 spells CASSLWGGTNTEAFF. In DNA form, the CDR3 reads TGTGCCAGCAGCTTATGGGGGGGCACGAACACTGAAGCTTTCTTT.

This clone is medium-sized within its sample. The chain recombines TRBV27 with TRBJ2-2, with 10 positions matching TRBD2. Germline V gene lookup returns CDR1 MNHEY and CDR2 SMNVEV (reference sequence). This CDR3 has 15 residues. J gave up 4 bases and V 6 bases, and 5 bases lay outside the gene matches. The CDR3 spells CASRLSGGSTGELFF. Here the CDR3 DNA reads TGTGCCAGCAGACTTAGCGGGGGGTCCACCGGGGAGCTGTTTTTT.